Listed below are T cell receptor beta chains from one sample, sequenced in a study of PD-1 blockade in classical Hodgkin lymphoma. The table came from immunoSEQ multiplex PCR; TCRdb's copy has only in-frame clones and leaves some out. This sample has some 93,000 clones; around nine tenths occur once, and the top ten carry roughly 3%. The starting material was peripheral blood mononuclear cells (PBMCs), obtained at baseline. These receptors came from a human donor with classical Hodgkin lymphoma. CDR3s include the opening cysteine and the closing phenylalanine or tryptophan. The order of the fields is clone size, D gene, CDR3 length, J gene, V gene, CDR3 DNA, CDR3 protein. A D gene is named only where the DNA matches it firmly. A row's size may be missing; if present it is once, few, many or a size class.

- TRBD1 15 TRBJ2-1 TRBV28 TGTGCCAGCAGCAAGACAGGGGGGAACTACAATGAGCAGTTCTTC CASSKTGGNYNEQFF
- TRBD1 16 TRBJ2-1 TRBV6-5 TGTGCCAGCAGTTCTACAAAGGGGACAGGGGATAATGAGCAGTTCTTC CASSSTKGTGDNEQFF
- - 16 TRBJ2-4 TRBV11-1 TGTGCCAGCAGCCCCGCAGCAGGTGGTGCCAAAAACATTCAGTACTTC CASSPAAGGAKNIQYF
- - 18 TRBJ2-7 TRBV30 TGTGCCTGGATGGTCATCGGTAGAAGAGGGCCCAACACCTACGAGCAGTACTTC CAWMVIGRRGPNTYEQYF
- - 14 TRBJ1-1 TRBV21-1 TGTGCCAGCAACTTAGGACAGGGCGGCACTGAAGCTTTCTTT CASNLGQGGTEAFF
once - 13 TRBJ2-7 TRBV10-3 TGTGCCACGAGCAGGGGCGGGATCTACGAGCAGTACTTC CATSRGGIYEQYF
- - 16 TRBJ1-1 TRBV7-2 TGTGCCAGCAGCTTAACCGGGGGTAATTTGAACACTGAAGCTTTCTTT CASSLTGGNLNTEAFF
- - 16 TRBJ2-5 TRBV7-8 TGTGCCAGCAGATCAATCGGGGACATGGGCCAAGAGACCCAGTACTTC CASRSIGDMGQETQYF
- TRBD2 17 TRBJ2-7 TRBV28 TGTGCCAGCAGTACCCAAATCCTGGCGGGAGGGATCTACGAGCAGTACTTC CASSTQILAGGIYEQYF
- - 13 TRBJ1-1 TRBV19 TGTGCCAGTAGTATAGATTTGTACACTGAAGCTTTCTTT CASSIDLYTEAFF
- - 15 TRBJ1-2 TRBV25-1 TGTGCCAGCAGTGAGCCACTCCGGGACGGATATGGCTACACCTTC CASSEPLRDGYGYTF
- - 15 TRBJ1-2 TRBV11-2 TGTGCCAGCAGCTTAGATGAGGGGCGCGGCTATGGCTACACCTTC CASSLDEGRGYGYTF
- TRBD1 13 TRBJ1-2 TRBV12-5 TGTGCTAGTGCCGCGGGACAGAACTATGGCTACACCTTC CASAAGQNYGYTF
- TRBD2 14 TRBJ2-1 TRBV29-1 TGCAGCGTTGCGGGACTAGCGGGATCAATTGAGCAGTTCTTC CSVAGLAGSIEQFF
- - 16 TRBJ2-3 TRBV7-6 TGTGCCAGCAGCTTAGGAGCTCTAGCCATCACAGATACGCAGTATTTT CASSLGALAITDTQYF
- - 13 TRBJ1-2 TRBV19 TGTGCCAGTAGTACAACTCGATATCAGGGCTACACCTTC CASSTTRYQGYTF
- - 14 TRBJ1-1 TRBV19 TGTGCCAGTAGCACCCAGGGCTATGGCACTGAAGCTTTCTTT CASSTQGYGTEAFF
- TRBD2 16 TRBJ2-1 TRBV30 TGTGCCTTTTCGGGACGGACTAGCGGAGGTTACAATGAGCAGTTCTTC CAFSGRTSGGYNEQFF
- - 14 TRBJ2-3 TRBV6-5 TGTGCCAGCAGACCGACGGCAGGCACAGATACGCAGTATTTT CASRPTAGTDTQYF
- TRBD1 14 TRBJ1-5 TRBV27 TGTGCCAGCAGCGACAGGGGAGGCAATCAGCCCCAGCATTTT CASSDRGGNQPQHF
- - 13 TRBJ1-4 TRBV19 TGTGCCAGTAGTCAGGTTCGTGGGGAAAAACTGTTTTTT CASSQVRGEKLFF
few - 14 TRBJ2-7 TRBV15 TGTGCCACCTCGCGGACAAAGACCTCCTACGAGCAGTACTTC CATSRTKTSYEQYF
few - 13 TRBJ1-5 TRBV4-2 TGTGCCAGCAGCCAAGTCCCCTTACAGCCCCAGCATTTT CASSQVPLQPQHF
- TRBD1 16 TRBJ2-7 TRBV7-9 TGTGCCAGCAGCTCGATCCGGGACAGGGCTTCCTACGAGCAGTACTTC CASSSIRDRASYEQYF
- - 14 TRBJ2-3 TRBV5-6 TGTGCCAGCAGCTCTAACCCACACAGGGTGGAGCAGTATTTT CASSSNPHRVEQYF
- TRBD1 14 TRBJ2-7 TRBV7-9 TGTGCCAGCAGCTTTGGGACAGGGACAAACGAGCAGTACTTC CASSFGTGTNEQYF
- TRBD1 16 TRBJ1-2 TRBV14 TGTGCCAGCAGCCCACCTCCCGGACAGGGGGGTTATGGCTACACCTTC CASSPPPGQGGYGYTF
few - 13 TRBJ1-1 TRBV6-4 TGTGCCAGCAGTGTTGAGATGAACACTGAAGCTTTCTTT CASSVEMNTEAFF
once - 16 TRBJ1-5 TRBV23-1 TGCGCCAGCAGTCAATCCCCGGGACAATATTATCAGCCCCAGCATTTT CASSQSPGQYYQPQHF
- - 14 TRBJ2-7 TRBV6-5 TGTGCCAGCAGTTACTCGGGGTACTCCTACGAGCAGTACTTC CASSYSGYSYEQYF
few TRBD1 15 TRBJ2-1 TRBV5-1 TGCGCCAGCAGCCCAGCAGGGGGCAGAAGCAATGAGCAGTTCTTC CASSPAGGRSNEQFF
once - 14 TRBJ2-4 TRBV29-1 TGCAGCGTCCACCCGATCGGGTTTGGAAACATTCAGTACTTC CSVHPIGFGNIQYF
- TRBD2 16 TRBJ2-1 TRBV6-5 TGTGCCAGCAGTTACTCGAAATGGCGGGGGTACAATGAGCAGTTCTTC CASSYSKWRGYNEQFF
- TRBD1 16 TRBJ2-7 TRBV10-3 TGTGCCATCAGTGAGCCTAAGCAGGGGGCGGGATACGAGCAGTACTTC CAISEPKQGAGYEQYF
- - 16 TRBJ2-2 TRBV6-5 TGTGCCAGCAGTTCCAGCAGGGCCTTAAACACCGGGGAGCTGTTTTTT CASSSSRALNTGELFF
- - 14 TRBJ1-2 TRBV2 TGTGCCAGCAGTGAACTTTTTAGGGCCAATGGCTACACCTTC CASSELFRANGYTF
once - 17 TRBJ2-7 TRBV9 TGTGCCAGCAGCGTAGAGGACGTTGGGACACCGACCTACGAGCAGTACTTC CASSVEDVGTPTYEQYF
- TRBD1 14 TRBJ2-7 TRBV9 TGTGCCAGCAGCAACCGGGACAGCTCCTACGAGCAGTACTTC CASSNRDSSYEQYF
once TRBD2 16 TRBJ2-2 TRBV28 TGTGCAGTTGTCAGGGGTAGCGGGAGGGTCACCGGGGAGCTGTTTTTT CAVVRGSGRVTGELFF